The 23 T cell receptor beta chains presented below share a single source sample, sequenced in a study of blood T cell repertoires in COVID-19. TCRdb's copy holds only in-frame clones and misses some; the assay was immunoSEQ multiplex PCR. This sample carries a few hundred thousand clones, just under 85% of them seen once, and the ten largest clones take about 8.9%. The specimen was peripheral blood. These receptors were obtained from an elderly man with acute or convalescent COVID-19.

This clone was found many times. The CDR3 bases are TGTGCCAGCAGCTTTGGCAGATCCTACGAGCAGTACTTC. Its protein is CASSFGRSYEQYF. The chain links TRBV11-1 to TRBJ2-7; D is uncertain. The CDR3 is 13 amino acids. Germline V CDR1 and CDR2: SGHAT, FQDESV (reference sequence). V lost 3 bases and J lost 1, with 7 bases in between.

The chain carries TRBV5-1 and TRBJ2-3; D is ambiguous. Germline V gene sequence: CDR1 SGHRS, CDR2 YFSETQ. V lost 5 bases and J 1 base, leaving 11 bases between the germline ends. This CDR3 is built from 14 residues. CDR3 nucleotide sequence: TGCGCCAGCAGTGAGGATAGTCGCACAGATACGCAGTATTTT. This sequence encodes CASSEDSRTDTQYF.

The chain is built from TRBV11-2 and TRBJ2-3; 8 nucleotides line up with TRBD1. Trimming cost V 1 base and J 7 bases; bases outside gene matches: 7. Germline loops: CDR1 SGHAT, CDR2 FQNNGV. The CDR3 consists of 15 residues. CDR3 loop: CASSLVPGQENTQYF. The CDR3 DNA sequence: TGTGCCAGCAGCTTAGTCCCGGGACAGGAGAATACGCAGTATTTT.

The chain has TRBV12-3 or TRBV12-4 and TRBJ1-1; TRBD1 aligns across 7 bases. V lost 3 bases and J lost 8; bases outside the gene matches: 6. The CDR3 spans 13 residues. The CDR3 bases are TGTGCCAGCAGTTTCAGGGGGGTATCCGAAGCTTTCTTT. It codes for CASSFRGVSEAFF.

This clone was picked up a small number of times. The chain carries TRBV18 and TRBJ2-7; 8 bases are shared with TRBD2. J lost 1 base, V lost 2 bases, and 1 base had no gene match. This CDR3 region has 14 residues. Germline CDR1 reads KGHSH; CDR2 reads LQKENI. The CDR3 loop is CASSPGTSSYEQYF. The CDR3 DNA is TGTGCCAGCTCACCAGGGACTAGTTCCTACGAGCAGTACTTC.

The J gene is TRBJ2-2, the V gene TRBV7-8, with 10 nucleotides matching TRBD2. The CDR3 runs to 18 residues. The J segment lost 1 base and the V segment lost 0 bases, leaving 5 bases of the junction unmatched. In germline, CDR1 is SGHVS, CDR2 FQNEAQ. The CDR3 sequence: CASSLARLAGGNTGELFF. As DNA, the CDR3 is TGTGCCAGCAGCTTAGCGCGGTTAGCGGGGGGGAACACCGGGGAGCTGTTTTTT.

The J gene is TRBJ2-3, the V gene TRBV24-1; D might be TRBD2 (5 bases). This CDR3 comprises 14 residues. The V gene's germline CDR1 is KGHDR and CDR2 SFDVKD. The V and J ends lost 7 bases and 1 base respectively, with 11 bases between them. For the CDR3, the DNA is TGTGCCACCAGCGCCTCCGGGGGCACAGATACGCAGTATTTT. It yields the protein CATSASGGTDTQYF.

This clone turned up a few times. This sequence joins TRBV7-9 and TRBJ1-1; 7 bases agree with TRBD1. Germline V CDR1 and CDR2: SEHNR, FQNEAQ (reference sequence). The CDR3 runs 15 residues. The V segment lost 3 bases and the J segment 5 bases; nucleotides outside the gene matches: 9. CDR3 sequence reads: CASSFSKGARTEAFF. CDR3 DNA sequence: TGTGCCAGCAGCTTTTCAAAGGGGGCGCGGACTGAAGCTTTCTTT.

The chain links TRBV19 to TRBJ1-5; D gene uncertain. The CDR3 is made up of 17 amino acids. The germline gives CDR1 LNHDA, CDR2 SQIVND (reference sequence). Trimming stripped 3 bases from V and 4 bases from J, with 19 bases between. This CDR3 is CASSIGLWEVANQPQHF. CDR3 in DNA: TGTGCCAGTAGTATCGGATTGTGGGAGGTAGCAAATCAGCCCCAGCATTTT.

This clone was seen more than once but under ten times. The DNA of the CDR3 is TGTGCCAGCAGCTTGGCCGGCGGTAGCGGGGGGTGGCACACCGGGGAGCTGTTTTTT. Protein sequence: CASSLAGGSGGWHTGELFF. V gene TRBV5-4 combines with J gene TRBJ2-2; 10 bases are shared with TRBD2. The CDR3 consists of 19 residues. The germline CDR1 and CDR2 sequences are SGHNT and YYREEE (reference sequence). J gave up 3 bases and V 0 bases, and 11 bases lay outside the gene matches.

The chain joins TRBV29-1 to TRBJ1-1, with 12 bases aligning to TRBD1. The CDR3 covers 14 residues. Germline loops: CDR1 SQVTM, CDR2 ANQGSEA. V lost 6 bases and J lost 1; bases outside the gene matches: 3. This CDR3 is CSVGTGGQNTEAFF. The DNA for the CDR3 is TGCAGCGTGGGGACAGGGGGCCAGAACACTGAAGCTTTCTTT.

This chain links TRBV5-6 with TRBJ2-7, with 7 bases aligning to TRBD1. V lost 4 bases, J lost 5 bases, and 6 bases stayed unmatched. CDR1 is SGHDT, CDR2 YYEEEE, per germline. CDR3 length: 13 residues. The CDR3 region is CASSQDRAHEQYF. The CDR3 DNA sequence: TGTGCCAGCAGCCAAGACAGGGCCCACGAGCAGTACTTC.

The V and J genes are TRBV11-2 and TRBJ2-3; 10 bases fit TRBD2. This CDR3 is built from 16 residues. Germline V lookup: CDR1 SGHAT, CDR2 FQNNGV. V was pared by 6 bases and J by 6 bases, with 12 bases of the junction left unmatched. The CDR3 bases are TGTGCCAGCAGGGAAGTAGCGGGGGGCCTTAGGGATACGCAGTATTTT. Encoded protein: CASREVAGGLRDTQYF.

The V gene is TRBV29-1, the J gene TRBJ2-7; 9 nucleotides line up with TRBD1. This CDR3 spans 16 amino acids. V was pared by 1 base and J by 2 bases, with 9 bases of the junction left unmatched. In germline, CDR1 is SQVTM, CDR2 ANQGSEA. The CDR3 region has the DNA TGCAGCGTTGAAGGGGGACAGGGATGGGGAACCTACGAGCAGTACTTC. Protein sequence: CSVEGGQGWGTYEQYF.

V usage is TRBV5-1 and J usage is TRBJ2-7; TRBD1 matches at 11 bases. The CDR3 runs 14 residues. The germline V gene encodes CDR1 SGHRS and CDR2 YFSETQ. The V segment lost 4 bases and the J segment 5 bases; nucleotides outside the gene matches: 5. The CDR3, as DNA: TGCGCCAGCAGCCCCGGGACAGGGGGGGACGAGCAGTACTTC. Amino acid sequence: CASSPGTGGDEQYF.

CDR3: CASSLSSMVTGELFF. The CDR3 DNA follows: TGTGCCAGCAGCTTGAGTTCTATGGTCACCGGGGAGCTGTTTTTT. The chain joins TRBV5-8 to TRBJ2-2; no reliable D call. The CDR3 spans 15 residues. V was cut by 1 base and J by 4 bases, with 11 bases left in between. The germline gives CDR1 SGHTS, CDR2 YDEGEE.

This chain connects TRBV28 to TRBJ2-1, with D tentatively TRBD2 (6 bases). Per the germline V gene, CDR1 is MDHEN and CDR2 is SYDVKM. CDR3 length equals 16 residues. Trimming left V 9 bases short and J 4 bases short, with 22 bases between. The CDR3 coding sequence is TGTGCCAGTTTATACCGGGAGCGGCTAGGATACAATGAGCAGTTCTTC. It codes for CASLYRERLGYNEQFF. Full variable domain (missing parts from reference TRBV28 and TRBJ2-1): DVKVTQSSRYLVKRTGEKVFLECVQDMDHENMFWYRQDPGLGLRLIYFSYDVKMKEKGDIPEGYSVSREKKERFSLILESASTNQTSMYLCASLYRERLGYNEQFFGPGTRLTVL.

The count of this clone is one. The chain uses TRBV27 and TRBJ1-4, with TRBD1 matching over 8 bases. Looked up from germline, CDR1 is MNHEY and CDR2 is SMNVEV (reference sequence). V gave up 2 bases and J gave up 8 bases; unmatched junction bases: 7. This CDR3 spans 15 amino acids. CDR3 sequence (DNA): TGTGCCAGCAGTTTAACCTGGGACAGGAGCGAAAAACTGTTTTTT. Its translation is CASSLTWDRSEKLFF.

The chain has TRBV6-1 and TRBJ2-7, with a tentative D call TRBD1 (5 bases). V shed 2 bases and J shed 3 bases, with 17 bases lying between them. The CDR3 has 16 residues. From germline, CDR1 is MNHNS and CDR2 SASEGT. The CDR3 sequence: CASSERSYRSNYEQYF. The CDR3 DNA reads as TGTGCCAGCAGTGAACGGTCTTACAGGAGTAACTACGAGCAGTACTTC.

The DNA for the CDR3 is TGTGCCAGCAGAACAGGGGGTTGGAATCAGCCCCAGCATTTT. Protein sequence: CASRTGGWNQPQHF. V and J are TRBV27 and TRBJ1-5; 8 bases line up with TRBD1. CDR1 is MNHEY, CDR2 SMNVEV, per germline (reference sequence). The CDR3 totals 14 residues. V shed 6 bases and J 4 bases; nucleotides not matched to a gene: 5.

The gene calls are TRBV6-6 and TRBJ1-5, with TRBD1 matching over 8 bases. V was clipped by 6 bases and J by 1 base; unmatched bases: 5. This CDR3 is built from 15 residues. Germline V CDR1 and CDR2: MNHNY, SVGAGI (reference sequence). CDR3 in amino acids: CASRGQGWSNQPQHF. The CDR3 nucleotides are TGTGCCAGCAGAGGACAGGGTTGGAGCAATCAGCCCCAGCATTTT.

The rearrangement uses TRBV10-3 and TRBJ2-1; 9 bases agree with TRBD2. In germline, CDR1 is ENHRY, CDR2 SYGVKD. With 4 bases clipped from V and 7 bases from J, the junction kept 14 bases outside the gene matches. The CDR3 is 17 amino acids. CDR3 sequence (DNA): TGTGCCATCAGTGGAGGGACTAGCCACGACCCTATGAATGAGCAGTTCTTC. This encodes CAISGGTSHDPMNEQFF.

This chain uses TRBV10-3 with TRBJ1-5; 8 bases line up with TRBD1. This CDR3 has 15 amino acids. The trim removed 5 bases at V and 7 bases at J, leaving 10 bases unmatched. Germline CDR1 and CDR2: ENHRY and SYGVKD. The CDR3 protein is CAISTGQGSGQPQHF. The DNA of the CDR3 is TGTGCCATCAGTACCGGACAGGGAAGTGGACAGCCCCAGCATTTT.